These 17 T cell receptor beta chains share one sample of origin, sequenced in a study of blood T cell repertoires in COVID-19. This table comes from immunoSEQ multiplex PCR, and its TCRdb copy is limited to in-frame clones, with some not included. Of about 230,000 clones in the sample, around 86% were seen once. Specimen: peripheral blood. These receptors were obtained from a middle-aged man with COVID-19, enrolled during active disease.

V gene TRBV5-1 combines with J gene TRBJ2-1; a possible D gene is TRBD2 (5 bases). V lost 4 bases and J lost 8, with 10 bases in between. This CDR3 has 12 amino acids. The germline V gene has CDR1 SGHRS and CDR2 YFSETQ. Here the CDR3 DNA reads TGCGCCAGCAGCATACTAGTCCATGAGCAGTTCTTC. It yields the protein CASSILVHEQFF.

The chain uses TRBV10-3 and TRBJ1-1, with 10 bases identical to TRBD1. CDR1 and CDR2 from the germline V gene are ENHRY and SYGVKD. CDR3 size: 16 residues. J gave up 3 bases and V 4 bases, and 8 bases lay outside the gene matches. CDR3 nucleotides: TGTGCCATCAGTGCCCCGTCCGGGACAGGGGACACTGAAGCTTTCTTT. Translated: CAISAPSGTGDTEAFF.

The chain combines TRBV15 with TRBJ2-1, with TRBD2 matching over 11 bases. CDR1 and CDR2 (germline): LNHNV, YYDKDF (reference sequence). CDR3 length: 19 residues. V shed 2 bases and J 6 bases; nucleotides not matched to a gene: 15. Here the CDR3 DNA reads TGTGCCACCAGCAGACCGACTCGGACTAGCGGGTCCCTAGGCAATGAGCAGTTCTTC. The encoded protein is CATSRPTRTSGSLGNEQFF.

This chain connects TRBV10-3 to TRBJ1-2; TRBD1 is a possible D gene (5 bases). The CDR3 has 14 residues. Trimming removed 6 bases at V and 0 bases at J, with 11 bases between. The germline gives CDR1 ENHRY, CDR2 SYGVKD. The CDR3 loop is CAIRGTDPNYGYTF. Written as DNA, the CDR3 is TGTGCCATCAGAGGGACTGACCCTAACTATGGCTACACCTTC.

This clone was seen more than once but under ten times. The chain joins TRBV19 to TRBJ1-2; D possibly corresponds to TRBD1 (5 bases). The CDR3 runs to 15 residues. Trimming pared 10 bases from V and 5 bases from J, leaving 23 bases between. Germline values: CDR1 LNHDA, CDR2 SQIVND (reference sequence). This chain's CDR3 is CATKGNRPHQYGYTF. The CDR3 DNA reads TGTGCCACCAAGGGTAACAGGCCCCATCAGTATGGCTACACCTTC.

V is TRBV6-5 and J is TRBJ1-4, with 11 bases aligning to TRBD1. Germline-derived CDR1 and CDR2 are MNHEY and SVGAGI. Trimming took 2 bases from V and 7 from J; bases not matched to a gene: 6. This CDR3 contains 16 residues. CDR3 nucleotides: TGTGCCAGCAGTTACCGACCGGGACAGGGGGTTGAAAAACTGTTTTTT. Residues: CASSYRPGQGVEKLFF.

The chain couples TRBV19 to TRBJ1-5, with D unclear. From germline, CDR1 is LNHDA and CDR2 SQIVND (reference sequence). V was shortened by 6 bases and J by 6 bases, with 15 bases between the two germline ends. The CDR3 runs to 14 residues. The chain's CDR3 is CASRAGDATQPQHF. DNA of the CDR3: TGTGCCAGTAGAGCGGGAGACGCAACTCAGCCCCAGCATTTT. Looking up the rest from reference TRBV19 and TRBJ1-5 gives the full variable domain: DGGITQSPKYLFRKEGQNVTLSCEQNLNHDAMYWYRQDPGQGLRLIYYSQIVNDFQKGDIAEGYSVSREKKESFPLTVTSAQKNPTAFYLCASRAGDATQPQHFGDGTRLSIL.

The rearrangement links TRBV18 to TRBJ1-2; tentative D call: TRBD1 (6 bases). The V end was cut by 2 bases, the J end by 6 bases, with 10 bases between. From germline, CDR1 is KGHSH and CDR2 LQKENI. There are 13 residues in the CDR3. Written as DNA, the CDR3 is TGTGCCAGCTCACCAATGTCAGGGGATGGCTACACCTTC. This sequence encodes CASSPMSGDGYTF.

This clone has a single count. V usage is TRBV2 and J usage is TRBJ2-2, with TRBD2 matching 11 bases. CDR1 and CDR2 (germline): SNHLY, FYNNEI. The CDR3 spans 17 residues. The junction had 9 bases not matched to a gene; V was cut back by 4 bases and J by 5 bases. The CDR3 DNA is TGTGCCAGCAGTGGCATTAGCGGGAGGGCCGGGACCGGGGAGCTGTTTTTT. This encodes CASSGISGRAGTGELFF.

The chain carries TRBV6-7 and TRBJ1-5; D call uncertain. TRBV6-7 is designated an ORF whose function remains uncertain. The CDR3 contains 14 residues. V dropped 9 bases and J dropped 7 bases, with 19 bases sitting between them. The CDR3 reads CASLAGLIGQPQHF. In nucleotides, the CDR3 is TGTGCCAGTCTAGCCGGACTGATCGGACAGCCCCAGCATTTT.

DNA for the CDR3: TGTGCCAGCAGCCAGTTTCCTAGCGGGGGGGTTTACGAGCAGTACTTC. As protein: CASSQFPSGGVYEQYF. This sequence joins TRBV4-2 and TRBJ2-7; 12 nucleotides line up with TRBD2. The CDR3 covers 16 residues. Per germline, CDR1 LGHNA and CDR2 YNFKEQ. With 3 bases clipped from V and 4 bases from J, the junction kept 7 bases outside the gene matches.

CDR3 bases: TGTGCCAGCTCATCTCTGGGACATTCCGGGGAGCTGTTTTTT. This codes for CASSSLGHSGELFF. The genes are TRBV18 and TRBJ2-2; perhaps TRBD1 as D (6 bases). This CDR3 region has 14 residues. The ends were cut back, 5 bases at V and 6 bases at J, with 13 bases in the middle. CDR1 and CDR2 from the germline V gene are KGHSH and LQKENI.

This chain uses TRBV19 with TRBJ2-7; 7 bases map to TRBD1. The CDR3 has 15 residues. V shed 6 bases, J shed 0 bases, and the junction held 8 bases outside the gene matches. The germline V gene has CDR1 LNHDA and CDR2 SQIVND (reference sequence). CDR3 nucleotides: TGTGCCAGTAGCCACACTGGACAGGTCTCCTACGAGCAGTACTTC. Protein sequence: CASSHTGQVSYEQYF.

CDR3 nucleotide sequence: TGTGCCAGCAGTTTATATAGCGGGAGGGATGGTGATACGCAGTATTTT. Translation: CASSLYSGRDGDTQYF. This rearrangement joins TRBV27 to TRBJ2-3; 11 bases map to TRBD2. CDR1 and CDR2 from the germline V gene are MNHEY and SMNVEV (reference sequence). V trimming: 1 base; J trimming: 6 bases; junction bases outside the gene matches: 6. CDR3 length: 16 residues.

V usage is TRBV25-1 and J usage is TRBJ1-4; D possibly corresponds to TRBD1 (6 bases). V dropped 8 bases and J dropped 1 base, with 8 bases sitting between them. CDR1 is MGHDK, CDR2 SYGVNS, per germline. The CDR3 runs 13 residues. Here the CDR3 reads CASQGITNEKLFF. The CDR3 DNA reads as TGTGCCAGCCAGGGGATAACTAATGAAAAACTGTTTTTT.

The chain recombines TRBV4-3 with TRBJ1-6; D unclear. This CDR3 comprises 13 residues. Germline V gives CDR1 LGHNA, CDR2 YSLEER. With 2 bases removed from V and 8 bases from J, the gap between germline ends came to 7 bases. Here the CDR3 reads CASSQPPYSPLHF. The CDR3 nucleotides are TGCGCCAGCAGCCAACCCCCGTATTCACCCCTCCACTTT.

V gene TRBV11-2 combines with J gene TRBJ1-4; D ambiguous. Looked up from germline, CDR1 is SGHAT and CDR2 is FQNNGV. CDR3 length: 13 residues. Trimming pared 1 base from V and 8 bases from J, leaving 8 bases between. The CDR3 here is CASSLGVGEKLFF. CDR3 nucleotide sequence: TGTGCCAGCAGCTTAGGGGTCGGGGAAAAACTGTTTTTT. The variable domain in full, with the rest retrieved from reference TRBV11-2 and TRBJ1-4, is EAGVAQSPRYKIIEKRQSVAFWCNPISGHATLYWYQQILGQGPKLLIQFQNNGVVDDSQLPKDRFSAERLKGVDSTLKIQPAKLEDSAVYLCASSLGVGEKLFFGSGTQLSVL.